The clone carrying this T cell receptor (beta chain) was detected only a few times. What it binds is not known. This specimen comes from a study of beta chain features in type 1 diabetes. Study-wide points: Across all four CD4+ subsets, people with type 1 diabetes showed modestly shorter TCRB CDR3s. Sequencing used cDNA, and cells with high TCR expression could therefore be over-represented.

What was sequenced were expressed TCRB transcripts, since all of the isolated RNA had been reverse transcribed. The method was immunoSEQ multiplex PCR; TCRdb's version includes in-frame clones alone and lacks a portion of them. The data contain around 400,000 clones, over 9.5% of them singletons. The sequencing sample was made of naive CD4+ T cells from blood. The origin of this receptor is a young man in good health.

The DNA for the CDR3 is TGTGCCAGCAGTCAACAGGGGTCATACACAGATACGCAGTATTTT. Translating it yields CASSQQGSYTDTQYF. The chain uses TRBV11-1 and TRBJ2-3, with 7 bases lining up with TRBD1. The V gene's germline CDR1 is SGHAT and CDR2 FQDESV (reference sequence). The CDR3 length is 15 residues. J gave up 2 bases and V 6 bases, and 8 bases lay outside the gene matches.